This T cell receptor beta chain was captured in a study of coeliac disease. Study-wide findings and caveats: Intraepithelial and lamina propria fractions were not highly pure. Largely private TRB repertoires meant most sequences were sample-unique. Unbiased detection of gliadin-specific T cells was judged not feasible with this approach.

Sequencing used one aliquot of 500,000 cells per fraction. This CDR3 contains 15 residues. Trimming cost V 6 bases and J 3 bases, with 18 bases left between them. Germline assignment: CDR1 MDHEN and CDR2 SYDVKM. Libraries were prepared by immunoSEQ multiplex PCR; TCRdb keeps only in-frame clonotypes and omits some of them. This table has under 4,500 clones, 60% appearing once. Remarks on this clone: Antigen unknown.

The chain employs TRBV28 and TRBJ2-7, with TRBD1 as a possible D gene (6 bases). The sample comprised intraepithelial lymphocytes from the gut. The TCR was taken from a human donor with active celiac disease. The CDR3 loop reads CASRPRTATDYEQYF. The CDR3 bases are TGTGCCAGCAGACCTAGGACAGCGACGGACTACGAGCAGTACTTC.